The clone carrying this TCR beta chain appeared once. The data are from a study of patients and donors after allogeneic stem cell transplantation. After removal of 6 bases from V and 0 bases from J, the junction contained 12 bases not matched to a gene. The CDR3 sequence is 17 residues long. The germline V gene encodes CDR1 MNHEY and CDR2 SVGEGT. TCRdb itself ran the RT-PCR reads through MiXCR, one entry per CDR3 protein. The sample shows around 160,000 distinct CDR3 sequences, about 32% of them seen only once. Sequencing input: blood, either unsorted or a sorted T cell fraction (not recorded which). The rearrangement joins TRBV6-2 or TRBV6-3 to TRBJ2-7, with TRBD1 matching 9 bases. This sequence originates from a human donor who was either an allogeneic HSCT recipient or a stem cell or donor lymphocyte infusion donor (not recorded which). It is not recorded whose cells these are; they may come from a transplant donor. The CDR3 bases are TGTGCCAGCAGCAAGACCCCCCCGGGACAGGGCTCCTACGAGCAGTACTTC. Protein: CASSKTPPGQGSYEQYF.